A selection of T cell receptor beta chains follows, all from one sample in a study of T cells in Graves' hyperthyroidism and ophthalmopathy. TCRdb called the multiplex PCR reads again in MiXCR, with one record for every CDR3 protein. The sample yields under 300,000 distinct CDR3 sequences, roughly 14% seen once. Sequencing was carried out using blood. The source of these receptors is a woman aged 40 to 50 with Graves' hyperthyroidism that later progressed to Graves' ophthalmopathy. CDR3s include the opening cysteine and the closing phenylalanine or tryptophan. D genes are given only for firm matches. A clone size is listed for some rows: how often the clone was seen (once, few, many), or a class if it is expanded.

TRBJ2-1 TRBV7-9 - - CASSSTKPTVNEQFF TGTGCCAGCAGCTCGACTAAGCCTACGGTCAATGAGCAGTTCTTC
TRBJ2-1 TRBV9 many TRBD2 CASSPTSGRIGEQFF TGTGCCAGCAGCCCCACTAGCGGGAGGATAGGTGAGCAGTTCTTC
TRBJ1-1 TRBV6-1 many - CASPPGLTTTEAFF TGTGCCAGCCCCCCGGGACTAACTACGACTGAAGCTTTCTTT
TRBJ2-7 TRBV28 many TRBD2 CASSPSSGPPGTYEQYF TGTGCCAGCAGTCCATCTAGCGGGCCCCCAGGGACCTACGAGCAGTACTTC
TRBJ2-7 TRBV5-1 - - CASSLAGSDNWNEQYF TGCGCCAGCAGCTTGGCCGGCTCTGATAATTGGAACGAGCAGTACTTC
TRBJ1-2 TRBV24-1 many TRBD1 CATSDSRDRGWWGYTF TGTGCCACCAGTGACTCCCGGGACAGGGGATGGTGGGGCTACACCTTC
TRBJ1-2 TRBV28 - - CAFGELRAVTF TGTGCCTTCGGAGAACTGAGGGCGGTCACCTTC
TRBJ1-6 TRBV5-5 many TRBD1 CASSSSGTDNSPLHF TGTGCCAGCAGCTCATCCGGGACAGATAATTCACCCCTCCACTTT
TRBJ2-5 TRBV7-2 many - CASSFFLRTDQTETQYF TGTGCCAGCAGCTTTTTTCTCCGGACAGACCAGACAGAGACCCAGTACTTC
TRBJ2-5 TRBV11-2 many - CASSFGAQETQYF TGTGCCAGCAGCTTCGGTGCTCAGGAGACCCAGTACTTC
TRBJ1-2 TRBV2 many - CASSEGQAFAGSYGYTF TGTGCCAGCAGTGAAGGGCAGGCCTTTGCGGGCTCCTATGGCTACACCTTC
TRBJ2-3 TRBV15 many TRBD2 CATSSGLAGNTDTQYF TGTGCCACCAGCAGTGGACTAGCGGGAAACACAGATACGCAGTATTTT
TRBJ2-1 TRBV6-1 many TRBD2 CASSEWAGAYNEQFF TGTGCCAGCAGTGAATGGGCGGGAGCGTACAATGAGCAGTTCTTC
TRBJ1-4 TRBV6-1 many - CASSPLSNEKLFF TGTGCCAGCAGTCCGCTCTCTAATGAAAAACTGTTTTTT
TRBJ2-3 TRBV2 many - CASATISGGGDTQYF TGTGCCAGCGCGACTATATCCGGAGGGGGAGATACGCAGTATTTT
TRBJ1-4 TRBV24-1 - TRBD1 CATSDRTGANEELFF TGTGCCACCAGTGACCGGACAGGGGCTAATGAAGAACTGTTTTTT
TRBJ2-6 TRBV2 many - CASYDWANVLTF TGTGCCAGCTACGACTGGGCCAACGTCCTGACTTTC
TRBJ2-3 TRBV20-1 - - CSALPGTFDNTQYF TGCAGTGCCCTCCCCGGGACTTTCGACAATACGCAGTATTTT
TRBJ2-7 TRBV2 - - CASSPTLQGVQYF TGTGCCAGCAGTCCTACCTTGCAGGGCGTGCAGTACTTC